These 26 T cell receptor beta chains originate from one sample sequenced in a study of molecular identifiers for immune sequencing clone quantification. From the PCR reads, TCRdb called clonotypes with MiXCR, one entry per CDR3 protein. This sample has roughly 50,000 distinct CDR3 sequences, with approximately 25% found just once. The specimen was naive CD8+ T cells from blood, with Jurkat cell RNA spiked in. Regarding subset: FACS-sorted CD8+CD4-CCR7+CD45RA+ naive T cells. All receptors come from a human donor in good health. Some libraries in this study had Jurkat cell RNA spiked in.

V gene TRBV7-6 combines with J gene TRBJ1-5; perhaps TRBD1 as D (5 bases). The germline V gene has CDR1 SGHVS and CDR2 FNYEAQ. The V end was cut by 5 bases, the J end by 2 bases, with 7 bases between. CDR3 length equals 13 residues. The CDR3 here is CASSATGNQPQHF. CDR3 bases: TGTGCCAGCAGCGCGACAGGCAATCAGCCCCAGCATTTT.

The table lists this clonotype with many counts. The rearrangement links TRBV5-8 to TRBJ2-7; D call uncertain. The CDR3 totals 12 residues. V lost 4 bases to trimming and J lost 2 bases, with 7 bases between them. Looked up from germline, CDR1 is SGHTS and CDR2 is YDEGEE. CDR3 sequence reads: CASSPGTYEQYF. DNA for the CDR3: TGTGCCAGCAGCCCGGGTACCTACGAGCAGTACTTC.

This clonotype occurred a few times. The J gene is TRBJ1-2, the V gene TRBV7-6; no definite D call. Germline loops: CDR1 SGHVS, CDR2 FNYEAQ. V dropped 1 base and J dropped 6 bases, with 12 bases sitting between them. This CDR3 spans 14 amino acids. In DNA, the CDR3 is TGTGCCAGCAGCTTAGATGTAGGGAGCGATGGCTACACCTTC. Translating gives CASSLDVGSDGYTF.

Turning to this clonotype: A much bigger clone sits one base away, suggesting this may be a read error. The chain has TRBV12-3 or TRBV12-4 and TRBJ1-1; D uncertain. The CDR3 contains 13 residues. Trimming shortened V by 4 bases and J by 9 bases, and 15 bases separated the two germline ends. CDR3 DNA sequence: TGTGCCAGCAGTTCCAGTGGATCCCCTCAAGCTTTCTTT. It encodes CASSSSGSPQAFF.

There are many counts of this clonotype. The CDR3 DNA sequence: TGTGCTAGTTATCTGACGGTGAACACTGAAGCTTTCTTT. It yields the protein CASYLTVNTEAFF. V and J are TRBV12-5 and TRBJ1-1; D remains ambiguous. The CDR3 is made up of 13 amino acids. Germline lookup yields CDR1 LGHNT and CDR2 FRNRAP. Between the trimmed V and J ends, which lost 8 bases and 0 bases, there was a span of 10 bases. The full variable domain, rest sourced from reference TRBV12-5 and TRBJ1-1, is DARVTQTPRHKVTEMGQEVTMRCQPILGHNTVFWYRQTMMQGLELLAYFRNRAPLDDSGMPKDRFSAEMPDATLATLKIQPSEPRDSAVYFCASYLTVNTEAFFGQGTRLTVV.

There are many counts of this clonotype. CDR3 region: CASSPMTEQETQYF. The CDR3 DNA reads TGTGCCAGCAGTCCCATGACAGAGCAAGAGACCCAGTACTTC. V gene TRBV27 combines with J gene TRBJ2-5, with D perhaps TRBD1 (5 bases). Trimming removed 5 bases at V and 2 bases at J, with 12 bases between. The V gene's germline CDR1 is MNHEY and CDR2 SMNVEV (reference sequence). The CDR3 has 14 residues.

This clonotype was seen at least ten times. The chain recombines TRBV2 with TRBJ1-1; the match to TRBD1 covers 7 bases. This CDR3 spans 13 amino acids. The V gene end was trimmed by 7 bases and the J gene end by 6 bases; junction bases not matched to a gene: 8. Per germline, CDR1 SNHLY and CDR2 FYNNEI. The CDR3 sequence: CASMTGLIAEAFF. CDR3 DNA sequence: TGTGCCAGCATGACAGGGCTTATCGCTGAAGCTTTCTTT.

This clonotype was seen at least ten times. The V and J genes are TRBV20-1 and TRBJ2-2; D gene ambiguous. Looked up from germline, CDR1 is DFQATT and CDR2 is SNEGSKA (reference sequence). The CDR3 contains 15 residues. The V and J ends lost 6 bases and 7 bases respectively, with 21 bases between them. CDR3 sequence (DNA): TGCAGTGCAGACAAGGACGTGGATCGGCACGGGGAGCTGTTTTTT. Protein product: CSADKDVDRHGELFF.

At least ten counts were recorded for this clonotype. The chain couples TRBV29-1 to TRBJ2-1; no reliable D call. CDR1 and CDR2 from the germline V gene are SQVTM and ANQGSEA. The CDR3 covers 11 residues. With 7 bases removed from V and 16 bases from J, the gap between germline ends came to 20 bases. This CDR3 is CSAYWPPHRFF. The CDR3 region has the DNA TGCAGCGCTTACTGGCCCCCCCATAGATTCTTC.

This clonotype was detected ten times or more. The V call is TRBV6-5, the J call TRBJ2-7; 9 nucleotides agree with TRBD2. From germline, CDR1 is MNHEY and CDR2 SVGAGI. Trimming cost V 2 bases and J 4 bases; bases outside gene matches: 12. This CDR3 region has 17 residues. This CDR3 is CASSYADPGGGEYEQYF. The CDR3 DNA sequence: TGTGCCAGCAGTTACGCTGACCCTGGCGGGGGGGAGTACGAGCAGTACTTC.

This clonotype came up many times. The gene calls are TRBV7-9 and TRBJ2-1; no firm D call. Trimming took 4 bases from V and 0 from J, leaving 16 bases between them. CDR3 size: 17 residues. Germline V CDR1 and CDR2: SEHNR, FQNEAQ (reference sequence). The CDR3 is CASSSMGTRYSYNEQFF. The CDR3 DNA sequence: TGTGCCAGCAGCTCAATGGGAACCCGATACTCCTACAATGAGCAGTTCTTC.

The chain joins TRBV4-1 to TRBJ1-2, with 7 positions matching TRBD1. This CDR3 spans 14 amino acids. V lost 0 bases and J lost 5; bases outside the gene matches: 3. The germline gives CDR1 MGHRA, CDR2 YSYEKL. DNA for the CDR3: TGCGCCAGCAGCCAAGACAGGGGGGCATATGGCTACACCTTC. Amino acid sequence: CASSQDRGAYGYTF.

This clonotype was seen a handful of times. Given a much more abundant clone one base away, this may be a read error. This sequence joins TRBV9 and TRBJ2-7, with 7 bases that match TRBD2. The trim removed 0 bases at V and 4 bases at J, leaving 7 bases unmatched. The length of the CDR3 is 15 residues. Germline V CDR1 and CDR2: SGDLS, YYNGEE. The CDR3 region has the DNA TGTGCCAGCAGCGTAGGGGCTGGCGGGAGTTACGAGCAGTACTTC. This sequence encodes CASSVGAGGSYEQYF.

Comment on this clonotype: With a much larger clone just one base away, this may be a read error. The rearrangement uses TRBV2 and TRBJ2-1; D ambiguous. The V end lost 8 bases, the J end lost 5 bases, and 25 bases lay between the germline ends. CDR3 length equals 17 residues. CDR1 and CDR2 (germline): SNHLY, FYNNEI. The DNA of the CDR3 is TGTGCCAGCGCCAGAGCCCGTGAGACTCCGGTCAACAATGAGCAGTTCTTC. This sequence encodes CASARARETPVNNEQFF.

This clonotype occurred a few times. The junction differs from germline at one of its ends, possibly a read error. V and J are TRBV7-9 and TRBJ2-7; D possibly matches TRBD1 or TRBD2 (5 bases each). The V gene's germline CDR1 is SEHNR and CDR2 FQNEAQ (reference sequence). The CDR3 totals 14 residues. CDR3 in amino acids: CASSPGQGSYGQYF. The CDR3 DNA reads TGTGCCAGCAGCCCGGGGCAGGGCTCCTACGGGCAGTACTTC.

This clonotype was observed a single time. This clone may be a read error of a much larger clone one base away. The chain couples TRBV10-1 to TRBJ2-7, with TRBD1 matching 7 bases. Germline assignment: CDR1 WNHNN and CDR2 SYGVQD (reference sequence). The J segment lost 8 bases and the V segment lost 3 bases, leaving 7 bases of the junction unmatched. The CDR3 extends over 13 amino acids. The CDR3 coding sequence is TGCGCCAGCAGTGAACGAGGGGGCGACAAGCAGTACTTC. It specifies CASSERGGDKQYF.

At least ten counts were recorded for this clonotype. V usage is TRBV14 and J usage is TRBJ2-7; no firm D call. CDR1 SGHDN and CDR2 FVKESK come from the germline V gene. This CDR3 is built from 14 residues. Trimming removed 0 bases at V and 2 bases at J, with 8 bases between. The CDR3 DNA reads TGTGCCAGCAGCCAAGATCTGACTGCCTACGAGCAGTACTTC. Its protein product is CASSQDLTAYEQYF.

This clonotype has a count of ten or more. The chain combines TRBV4-1 with TRBJ2-1; TRBD2 aligns across 13 bases. V lost 1 base, J lost 4 bases, and 7 bases stayed unmatched. Germline V lookup: CDR1 MGHRA, CDR2 YSYEKL. This CDR3 has 18 amino acids. CDR3 in amino acids: CASSQGWSLAGGYNEQFF. Here the CDR3 DNA reads TGCGCCAGCAGCCAAGGATGGTCACTAGCGGGGGGGTACAATGAGCAGTTCTTC.

This clonotype was counted at least ten times. V is TRBV29-1 and J is TRBJ2-3; 11 bases line up with TRBD2. The V segment lost 3 bases and the J segment 11 bases; nucleotides outside the gene matches: 10. This CDR3 spans 14 amino acids. Germline V gene sequence: CDR1 SQVTM, CDR2 ANQGSEA. The CDR3 protein is CSVDGSSGGPGQYF. CDR3 DNA: TGCAGCGTTGATGGTTCTAGCGGGGGGCCTGGGCAGTATTTT.

This clonotype was detected only a few times. This CDR3 is missing its conserved last phenylalanine or tryptophan, likely due to a read error. The V gene is TRBV19, the J gene TRBJ2-2; TRBD1 agrees at 7 bases. The CDR3 is 16 residues long. V trimming: 2 bases; J trimming: 5 bases; junction bases outside the gene matches: 8. Germline lookup yields CDR1 LNHDA and CDR2 SQIVND (reference sequence). Here the CDR3 reads CASSIHRGQRTGELFL. In DNA form, the CDR3 reads TGTGCCAGTAGTATACACAGGGGACAAAGGACCGGGGAGCTGTTTCTT.

A single count supports this clonotype. This chain connects TRBV28 to TRBJ2-3; 7 positions agree with TRBD2. The germline gives CDR1 MDHEN, CDR2 SYDVKM. V lost 10 bases and J lost 0; bases outside the gene matches: 10. The CDR3 is made up of 15 amino acids. CDR3 region: CAKSRLADSTDTQYF. The CDR3 DNA follows: TGTGCCAAGAGCCGGCTAGCGGATAGCACAGATACGCAGTATTTT. Full variable domain (remainder filled in from reference TRBV28 and TRBJ2-3): DVKVTQSSRYLVKRTGEKVFLECVQDMDHENMFWYRQDPGLGLRLIYFSYDVKMKEKGDIPEGYSVSREKKERFSLILESASTNQTSMYLCAKSRLADSTDTQYFGPGTRLTVL.

The CDR3 nucleotides read TGTGCCAGCTCACCTTTTAGGAGCACTGAAGCTTTCTTT. Its translation is CASSPFRSTEAFF. The chain recombines TRBV18 with TRBJ1-1; D gene ambiguous. CDR1 is KGHSH, CDR2 LQKENI, per germline. The CDR3 consists of 13 residues. With 3 bases removed from V and 4 bases from J, the gap between germline ends came to 9 bases. Filled out from reference TRBV18 and TRBJ1-1, the complete variable domain reads NAGVMQNPRHLVRRRGQEARLRCSPMKGHSHVYWYRQLPEEGLKFMVYLQKENIIDESGMPKERFSAEFPKEGPSILRIQQVVRGDSAAYFCASSPFRSTEAFFGQGTRLTVV.

About this clonotype itself: Being one base from a much bigger clone, this may be a read error. This chain uses TRBV13 with TRBJ2-7; 7 bases align to TRBD2. Germline CDR1 is PRHDT and CDR2 is FYEKMQ (reference sequence). J was trimmed by 3 bases and V by 8 bases; bases with no gene match: 13. The CDR3 covers 15 residues. The CDR3 coding sequence is TGTGCCAGCGGCGCCATATCCAGGGAGGGCTACGAGCAGTACTTC. This sequence encodes CASGAISREGYEQYF.

This clonotype was seen at least ten times. The genes are TRBV7-9 and TRBJ2-5; D not certain. Germline-derived CDR1 and CDR2 are SEHNR and FQNEAQ (reference sequence). Trimming took off 3 bases at V and 4 bases at J, with 9 bases between the two ends. This CDR3 region has 13 residues. The CDR3 is CASSFGVPETQYF. DNA for the CDR3: TGTGCCAGCAGCTTTGGGGTCCCAGAGACCCAGTACTTC.

This clonotype was observed at least ten times. The genes are TRBV29-1 and TRBJ2-3; D is unclear. The CDR3 has 12 amino acids. Looked up from germline, CDR1 is SQVTM and CDR2 is ANQGSEA. V lost 3 bases and J 3 bases, leaving 7 bases between the germline ends. CDR3 sequence (DNA): TGCAGCGTTGATCGTCATACAGATACGCAGTATTTT. It translates to CSVDRHTDTQYF.

The CDR3 reads CSARAGGSAANAPFF. CDR3 nucleotide sequence: TGCAGTGCTAGAGCCGGTGGGAGCGCAGCCAATGCGCCGTTCTTC. The V call is TRBV20-1, the J call TRBJ2-1; D is possibly TRBD2 (5 bases). Trimming removed 1 base from V and 15 bases from J, with 25 bases in between. The CDR3 totals 15 residues. From germline, CDR1 is DFQATT and CDR2 SNEGSKA (reference sequence).